This entry lists 24 T cell receptor beta chains sequenced from one sample in a study of cytomegalovirus exposure and HLA in healthy donors. Produced via immunoSEQ multiplex PCR; TCRdb's table is partial and in-frame only. The sample shows around 150,000 clones, under 90% of them seen only once. Sequencing was carried out using PBMCs. These receptor sequences come from a man between 18 and 35 years old in good health and CMV-seropositive.

J is TRBJ2-7 and V is TRBV7-2, with TRBD2 matching 11 bases. J gave up 4 bases and V 4 bases, and 9 bases lay outside the gene matches. The CDR3 length is 16 residues. Germline CDR1 SGHTA, CDR2 FQGNSA. The CDR3 DNA reads as TGTGCCAGCAGCTCTGCCCGGACTAGCGGGTCGTACGAGCAGTACTTC. As protein: CASSSARTSGSYEQYF.

This clone was found a few times. The gene calls are TRBV29-1 and TRBJ1-2, with D perhaps matching TRBD1 (6 bases). Per germline, CDR1 SQVTM and CDR2 ANQGSEA. This CDR3 spans 13 amino acids. Deletions cut 5 bases from V and 4 bases from J, with 14 bases between. CDR3 protein: CSVNRERGYGYTF. CDR3 sequence (DNA): TGCAGCGTTAACAGGGAGCGGGGCTATGGCTACACCTTC. Using reference TRBV29-1 and TRBJ1-2 for the parts outside the CDR3, the full variable domain is SAVISQKPSRDICQRGTSLTIQCQVDSQVTMMFWYRQQPGQSLTLIATANQGSEATYESGFVIDKFPISRPNLTFSTLTVSNMSPEDSSIYLCSVNRERGYGYTFGSGTRLTVV.

V is TRBV19 and J is TRBJ2-6; D unresolved. This CDR3 has 17 amino acids. Germline-derived CDR1 and CDR2 are LNHDA and SQIVND (reference sequence). The V and J ends lost 0 bases and 2 bases respectively, with 11 bases between them. CDR3 region: CASSIDHGTAGANVLTF. Here the CDR3 DNA reads TGTGCCAGTAGTATAGATCACGGCACAGCTGGGGCCAACGTCCTGACTTTC.

This rearrangement joins TRBV19 to TRBJ1-5; 10 bases are shared with TRBD1. The CDR3 is 15 amino acids. The germline CDR1 and CDR2 sequences are LNHDA and SQIVND (reference sequence). Trimming cost V 6 bases and J 4 bases; bases outside gene matches: 6. CDR3 loop: CASSRGQGGNQPQHF. The CDR3 region has the DNA TGTGCCAGTAGCCGCGGACAGGGGGGGAATCAGCCCCAGCATTTT.

The chain has TRBV7-2 and TRBJ2-1, with unresolved D. CDR1 and CDR2 from the germline V gene are SGHTA and FQGNSA. V dropped 1 base and J dropped 12 bases, with 10 bases sitting between them. CDR3 length: 12 amino acids. CDR3: CASSLVRIRQFF. For the CDR3, the DNA is TGTGCCAGCAGCTTAGTGAGAATTCGGCAGTTCTTC.

This chain connects TRBV6-4 to TRBJ2-3, with no clear D. The V gene lost 0 bases and the J gene lost 5 bases, with 6 bases spanning the gap. There are 13 residues in the CDR3. Germline V gene data show CDR1 as MRHNA and CDR2 as SNTAGT. The CDR3 region has the DNA TGTGCCAGCAGTGACTCGAGCGTAGATACGCAGTATTTT. This codes for CASSDSSVDTQYF.

The chain links TRBV7-9 to TRBJ1-5, with TRBD1 matching 7 bases. The germline V gene has CDR1 SEHNR and CDR2 FQNEAQ (reference sequence). The CDR3 consists of 16 residues. The trim removed 5 bases at V and 5 bases at J, leaving 12 bases unmatched. The CDR3: CASSPSLGDRDQPQHF. In nucleotides, the CDR3 is TGTGCCAGCAGCCCCTCTCTAGGGGACAGAGATCAGCCCCAGCATTTT. Full variable domain (outside the CDR3, taken from reference TRBV7-9 and TRBJ1-5): DTGVSQNPRHKITKRGQNVTFRCDPISEHNRLYWYRQTLGQGPEFLTYFQNEAQLEKSRLLSDRFSAERPKGSFSTLEIQRTEQGDSAMYLCASSPSLGDRDQPQHFGDGTRLSIL.

This clone has only one observation. The chain uses TRBV5-1 and TRBJ1-2; D gene uncertain. Germline CDR1 reads SGHRS; CDR2 reads YFSETQ. The CDR3 consists of 13 residues. V lost 4 bases and J lost 3, with 10 bases in between. The CDR3 region has the DNA TGCGCCAGCAGCGGAGGTGGCTACTATGGCTACACCTTC. Translation gives CASSGGGYYGYTF.

The V call is TRBV9, the J call TRBJ1-1, with 8 bases lining up with TRBD1. The CDR3 is 13 residues long. Germline V gives CDR1 SGDLS, CDR2 YYNGEE. V lost 0 bases, J lost 10 bases, and 5 bases stayed unmatched. CDR3 nucleotide sequence: TGTGCCAGCAGCGTAGGAGGGGGGACAGGAGCTTTCTTT. Residues: CASSVGGGTGAFF.

This clone was seen just once. The chain is built from TRBV9 and TRBJ2-7, with 7 bases matching TRBD1. Trimming cost V 4 bases and J 3 bases; bases outside gene matches: 7. Per the germline V gene, CDR1 is SGDLS and CDR2 is YYNGEE. This CDR3 comprises 14 residues. The CDR3 sequence is CASSPSGQNYEQYF. The CDR3 DNA is TGTGCCAGCAGCCCATCGGGACAGAACTACGAGCAGTACTTC.

The rearrangement joins TRBV18 to TRBJ1-2; 9 bases are shared with TRBD1. The V gene's germline CDR1 is KGHSH and CDR2 LQKENI. CDR3 length: 14 amino acids. Germline trimming cut 2 bases from V and 4 bases from J; bases unmatched to any gene: 2. Here the CDR3 reads CASSPSDRGYGYTF. CDR3 nucleotide sequence: TGTGCCAGCTCACCATCGGACAGGGGCTATGGCTACACCTTC.

This clone was observed once. This chain connects TRBV27 to TRBJ2-1; D is undetermined. The CDR3 has 15 amino acids. Germline values: CDR1 MNHEY, CDR2 SMNVEV (reference sequence). V shed 2 bases and J shed 0 bases, with 8 bases lying between them. The chain's CDR3 is CASSLTGSSYNEQFF. In nucleotides, the CDR3 is TGTGCCAGCAGTTTAACGGGTAGCTCCTACAATGAGCAGTTCTTC.

CDR3 region: CASENYNEQFF. As DNA, the CDR3 is TGTGCCAGCGAGAACTACAATGAGCAGTTCTTC. V usage is TRBV25-1 and J usage is TRBJ2-1; unclear D gene. Per the germline V gene, CDR1 is MGHDK and CDR2 is SYGVNS. The CDR3 length is 11 residues. V was trimmed by 8 bases and J by 3 bases, leaving 5 bases between them.

The V call is TRBV2, the J call TRBJ2-5, with 9 bases fitting TRBD1. The CDR3 runs 14 residues. J gave up 3 bases and V 6 bases, and 5 bases lay outside the gene matches. CDR1 is SNHLY, CDR2 FYNNEI, per germline. The CDR3 DNA is TGTGCCAGCAGCCCGTGGACAGGGGAAGAGACCCAGTACTTC. It specifies CASSPWTGEETQYF.

J is TRBJ1-1 and V is TRBV9, with no clear D. In germline, CDR1 is SGDLS, CDR2 YYNGEE. The CDR3 runs 13 residues. V lost 0 bases, J lost 5 bases, and 8 bases lay in between. CDR3 DNA sequence: TGTGCCAGCAGCGTAGATAGGCGGACTGAAGCTTTCTTT. It encodes CASSVDRRTEAFF. The complete variable domain, with remaining parts taken from reference TRBV9 and TRBJ1-1, reads DSGVTQTPKHLITATGQRVTLRCSPRSGDLSVYWYQQSLDQGLQFLIQYYNGEERAKGNILERFSAQQFPDLHSELNLSSLELGDSALYFCASSVDRRTEAFFGQGTRLTVV.

This chain joins TRBV7-2 and TRBJ2-1; possibly TRBD2 for D (6 bases). Per the germline V gene, CDR1 is SGHTA and CDR2 is FQGNSA. The CDR3 totals 15 residues. The germline V and J ends were trimmed by 2 bases and 7 bases, with 15 bases remaining between them. The CDR3 spells CASSLRASERNEQFF. Here the CDR3 DNA reads TGTGCCAGCAGCTTAAGGGCTAGCGAGAGAAATGAGCAGTTCTTC. The variable domain in full, completed from reference TRBV7-2 and TRBJ2-1, reads GAGVSQSPSNKVTEKGKDVELRCDPISGHTALYWYRQSLGQGLEFLIYFQGNSAPDKSGLPSDRFSAERTGGSVSTLTIQRTQQEDSAVYLCASSLRASERNEQFFGPGTRLTVL.

This clone was seen a few times. This chain uses TRBV6-1 with TRBJ1-2; TRBD1 agrees at 7 bases. Germline lookup yields CDR1 MNHNS and CDR2 SASEGT. CDR3 length: 15 amino acids. V trimming: 4 bases; J trimming: 5 bases; junction bases outside the gene matches: 10. CDR3: CASSGGTATSYGYTF. The CDR3 DNA sequence: TGTGCCAGCAGTGGGGGGACAGCTACCTCATATGGCTACACCTTC.

A few counts support this clone. CDR3 bases: TGCAGCGCATTGAATACCGGGACAGGGACTGGCTACACCTTC. Amino acids: CSALNTGTGTGYTF. This chain uses TRBV29-1 with TRBJ1-2, with TRBD1 identical over 9 bases. Germline CDR1 SQVTM, CDR2 ANQGSEA. The CDR3 sequence is 14 residues long. The J segment lost 7 bases and the V segment lost 7 bases, leaving 13 bases of the junction unmatched.

The chain employs TRBV5-8 and TRBJ2-1, with D possibly TRBD2 on 5 matching bases. This CDR3 has 12 residues. V lost 10 bases, J lost 9 bases, and 17 bases lay in between. CDR1 SGHTS and CDR2 YDEGEE come from the germline V gene. DNA of the CDR3: TGTGCCGGCCTGAAAAATCGGGGTGAGCAGTTCTTC. Residues: CAGLKNRGEQFF.

The chain links TRBV19 to TRBJ1-4; the match to TRBD1 covers 7 bases. The CDR3 is 15 residues long. J lost 4 bases, V lost 5 bases, and 7 bases had no gene match. The germline V gene encodes CDR1 LNHDA and CDR2 SQIVND (reference sequence). CDR3 DNA sequence: TGTGCCAGTAGTGGGACAGATATCCTTAATGAAAAACTGTTTTTT. Encoded protein: CASSGTDILNEKLFF. The variable domain in full, with the rest retrieved from reference TRBV19 and TRBJ1-4, is DGGITQSPKYLFRKEGQNVTLSCEQNLNHDAMYWYRQDPGQGLRLIYYSQIVNDFQKGDIAEGYSVSREKKESFPLTVTSAQKNPTAFYLCASSGTDILNEKLFFGSGTQLSVL.

The V gene is TRBV7-3, the J gene TRBJ2-3; maybe TRBD2 (5 bases). V was shortened by 7 bases and J by 2 bases, with 16 bases between the two germline ends. The CDR3 covers 15 residues. Germline assignment: CDR1 SGHTA and CDR2 FQGTGA. Written as DNA, the CDR3 is TGTGCCAGCACCAAGAGAAGCGGAGTCACAGATACGCAGTATTTT. It is translated as CASTKRSGVTDTQYF.

In its sample, this clone was seen once. The CDR3: CASSVEGGRNNEQFF. The CDR3 DNA is TGTGCCAGCAGCGTAGAAGGAGGGAGAAACAATGAGCAGTTCTTC. J is TRBJ2-1 and V is TRBV9; perhaps TRBD2 as D (6 bases). V lost 0 bases to trimming and J lost 5 bases, with 12 bases between them. This CDR3 is built from 15 residues. The germline gives CDR1 SGDLS, CDR2 YYNGEE. The complete variable domain, with remaining parts taken from reference TRBV9 and TRBJ2-1, reads DSGVTQTPKHLITATGQRVTLRCSPRSGDLSVYWYQQSLDQGLQFLIQYYNGEERAKGNILERFSAQQFPDLHSELNLSSLELGDSALYFCASSVEGGRNNEQFFGPGTRLTVL.

The chain is built from TRBV18 and TRBJ2-7, with 11 nucleotides matching TRBD1. Trimming cost V 6 bases and J 5 bases; bases outside gene matches: 6. Germline lookup yields CDR1 KGHSH and CDR2 LQKENI. The CDR3 has 14 residues. CDR3 DNA: TGTGCCAGCTCTCGGACAGGGGGCTCTCACGAGCAGTACTTC. Its translation: CASSRTGGSHEQYF.

The gene calls are TRBV4-1 and TRBJ1-3; the D gene is possibly TRBD1 (6 bases). Per the germline V gene, CDR1 is MGHRA and CDR2 is YSYEKL. This CDR3 has 17 amino acids. V lost 4 bases to trimming and J lost 1 base, with 17 bases between them. The chain's CDR3 is CASSPGIAGASGNTIYF. The CDR3 DNA is TGCGCCAGCAGCCCGGGTATAGCAGGGGCATCTGGAAACACCATATATTTT.